A single sample is the source of the 24 T cell receptor beta chains below, sequenced in a study of shared clonotypes between healthy human individuals. TCRdb's table, derived via immunoSEQ multiplex PCR, lists solely in-frame clones and lacks some. The table has hundreds of thousands of clones, 77% seen once. The sequenced material came from PBMCs. The receptors shown here come from a woman between 40 and 55 years old in good health. Some clones in this sample may be carry-over from other donors' samples.

The rearrangement links TRBV5-6 to TRBJ2-1, with 7 bases aligning to TRBD2. The V gene's germline CDR1 is SGHDT and CDR2 YYEEEE. Unmatched junction bases numbered 5, after V lost 2 bases and J lost 12 bases. CDR3 length: 12 amino acids. CDR3: CASSFLGGSQFF. CDR3 coding DNA: TGTGCCAGCAGCTTCCTCGGGGGGTCGCAGTTCTTC.

The rearrangement uses TRBV5-6 and TRBJ1-2; TRBD1 might be the D (6 bases). Trimming pared 0 bases from V and 7 bases from J, leaving 13 bases between. CDR3 size: 14 residues. Germline V lookup: CDR1 SGHDT, CDR2 YYEEEE. The CDR3 is CASSLVAGGAGYTF. CDR3 coding DNA: TGTGCCAGCAGCTTGGTGGCGGGGGGCGCTGGCTACACCTTC.

This chain joins TRBV6-6 and TRBJ1-1, with TRBD1 as a possible D gene (5 bases). The germline V gene encodes CDR1 MNHNY and CDR2 SVGAGI (reference sequence). The V gene lost 0 bases and the J gene lost 5 bases, with 7 bases spanning the gap. The CDR3 length is 13 residues. CDR3 protein: CASSYSGGTEAFF. The CDR3 DNA reads TGTGCCAGCAGTTACTCTGGGGGAACTGAAGCTTTCTTT.

This clone was seen once. A far larger clone is one nucleotide away, so this likely arose from a read error. The gene calls are TRBV7-2 and TRBJ2-5, with TRBD2 matching 9 bases. This CDR3 is 14 amino acids long. CDR1 and CDR2 from the germline V gene are SGHTA and FQGNSA. CDR3 DNA sequence: TGTGCCAGCAGCTTAGTGGGACTAGCAGAGGCCCAGTACTTC. It encodes CASSLVGLAEAQYF.

This chain links TRBV30 with TRBJ2-5; D may be TRBD2 (6 bases). CDR3 length: 16 amino acids. Deletions cut 2 bases from V and 4 bases from J, with 20 bases between. CDR1 is GTSNPN, CDR2 SVGIG, per germline (reference sequence). The CDR3 DNA sequence: TGTGCCTGGAGTTCACCACGGGCTTCGGGAGTAGAGACCCAGTACTTC. Translated, it gives CAWSSPRASGVETQYF.

This clone has just a few counts. This rearrangement joins TRBV5-5 to TRBJ1-2, with TRBD1 matching 8 bases. CDR1 and CDR2 from the germline V gene are SGHKS and YYEKEE (reference sequence). CDR3 size: 15 residues. Germline trimming cut 4 bases from V and 4 bases from J; bases unmatched to any gene: 9. CDR3 bases: TGTGCCAGCAGCAGCAGGACAGGGATTATCTATGGCTACACCTTC. This gives the protein CASSSRTGIIYGYTF. Full variable domain (rest looked up from reference TRBV5-5 and TRBJ1-2): DAGVTQSPTHLIKTRGQQVTLRCSPISGHKSVSWYQQVLGQGPQFIFQYYEKEERGRGNFPDRFSARQFPNYSSELNVNALLLGDSALYLCASSSRTGIIYGYTFGSGTRLTVV.

This chain connects TRBV7-8 to TRBJ2-3, with D hard to call. This CDR3 region has 12 residues. V shed 3 bases and J shed 2 bases, with 3 bases lying between them. The germline CDR1 and CDR2 sequences are SGHVS and FQNEAQ. This chain's CDR3 is CASSFYTDTQYF. CDR3 nucleotide sequence: TGTGCCAGCAGCTTTTACACAGATACGCAGTATTTT.

This chain joins TRBV9 and TRBJ2-1; D possibly corresponds to TRBD2 (5 bases). The V gene lost 2 bases and the J gene lost 8 bases, with 20 bases spanning the gap. Germline V gene sequence: CDR1 SGDLS, CDR2 YYNGEE. The length of the CDR3 is 16 residues. CDR3 amino acids: CASSVPMGTGSHEQFF. The CDR3 DNA reads TGTGCCAGCAGCGTCCCCATGGGCACTGGGAGCCATGAGCAGTTCTTC. Full variable domain (outside the CDR3, taken from reference TRBV9 and TRBJ2-1): DSGVTQTPKHLITATGQRVTLRCSPRSGDLSVYWYQQSLDQGLQFLIQYYNGEERAKGNILERFSAQQFPDLHSELNLSSLELGDSALYFCASSVPMGTGSHEQFFGPGTRLTVL.

The rearrangement uses TRBV10-3 and TRBJ2-2; TRBD1 aligns across 7 bases. CDR3 length equals 14 residues. CDR1 is ENHRY and CDR2 is SYGVKD in the germline V gene. Germline trimming cut 10 bases from V and 1 base from J; bases unmatched to any gene: 6. The CDR3 bases are TGTGCCAGCCGGGACAGAATGAACACCGGGGAGCTGTTTTTT. This gives the protein CASRDRMNTGELFF.

The chain is built from TRBV6-1 and TRBJ1-3; D not certain. Trimming took 6 bases from V and 1 from J, leaving 10 bases between them. CDR3 size: 14 residues. Germline CDR1 reads MNHNS; CDR2 reads SASEGT. The CDR3 here is CASSHTDSGNTIYF. The CDR3 nucleotides are TGTGCCAGCAGCCATACCGATTCTGGAAACACCATATATTTT.

This chain joins TRBV9 and TRBJ2-7; 7 bases agree with TRBD1. V dropped 3 bases and J dropped 6; count of bases not matched to a gene: 3. The CDR3 extends over 12 amino acids. The germline V gene encodes CDR1 SGDLS and CDR2 YYNGEE. The CDR3 coding sequence is TGTGCCAGCAGCGCCAACAGGGGCGAGCAGTACTTC. Translating gives CASSANRGEQYF.

Points on this clone: Being one base from a much bigger clone, this may be a read error. In this CDR3 the conserved last residue, phenylalanine or tryptophan, is missing, so a read error is likely. This chain connects TRBV27 to TRBJ2-3, with a weak D call TRBD2 (6 bases). This CDR3 is 12 amino acids long. V was trimmed by 3 bases and J by 6 bases, leaving 7 bases between them. The germline gives CDR1 MNHEY, CDR2 SMNVEV (reference sequence). The CDR3 region has the DNA TGTGCCAGCAGTTTTCGGGGGGATACGCAGTATCTT. This gives the protein CASSFRGDTQYL.

This chain links TRBV6-1 with TRBJ2-7; the match to TRBD2 covers 7 bases. The germline gives CDR1 MNHNS, CDR2 SASEGT. With V trimmed by 5 bases and J by 3 bases, 10 bases remained unmatched. This CDR3 has 15 amino acids. CDR3 in DNA: TGTGCCAGCAGTTCCCCTCGGGAGGTGGACTACGAGCAGTACTTC. Its protein is CASSSPREVDYEQYF.

This clone was detected once. Given a far larger clone just one base away, this is likely a sequencing read error. This sequence joins TRBV29-1 and TRBJ2-7; a weak D match, TRBD2 (6 bases). The germline gives CDR1 SQVTM, CDR2 ANQGSEA. This CDR3 region has 13 residues. With 4 bases removed from V and 7 bases from J, the gap between germline ends came to 17 bases. The CDR3 spells CSVAGLRSGEQYF. CDR3 DNA: TGCAGCGTTGCGGGGCTCAGAAGCGGGGAGCAGTACTTC.

The chain links TRBV9 to TRBJ2-3; TRBD2 matches 8 bases. Germline lookup yields CDR1 SGDLS and CDR2 YYNGEE. The CDR3 sequence is 15 residues long. V was clipped by 4 bases and J by 2 bases; unmatched bases: 6. CDR3 DNA: TGTGCCAGCAGCTCAACGGGAGGGTCCACAGATACGCAGTATTTT. It yields the protein CASSSTGGSTDTQYF.

The chain uses TRBV5-5 and TRBJ2-7, with TRBD2 as a possible D gene (5 bases). Germline V gives CDR1 SGHKS, CDR2 YYEKEE (reference sequence). The CDR3 totals 17 residues. V shed 2 bases and J shed 0 bases, with 18 bases lying between them. The CDR3 protein is CASSFSSLAVTSYEQYF. The CDR3 nucleotides read TGTGCCAGCAGCTTTTCATCGCTAGCCGTTACCTCCTACGAGCAGTACTTC.

This chain uses TRBV19 with TRBJ2-7; D assignment may be TRBD1 or TRBD2 (5 bases each). The CDR3 is 15 residues long. The V gene's germline CDR1 is LNHDA and CDR2 SQIVND (reference sequence). Trimming took off 3 bases at V and 0 bases at J, with 12 bases between the two ends. The CDR3 sequence: CASSISGASSYEQYF. CDR3 bases: TGTGCCAGTAGTATTTCCGGGGCAAGCTCCTACGAGCAGTACTTC.

On this clone: A much larger clone is a single base away; this may be a read error. The rearrangement joins TRBV15 to TRBJ2-4; 7 bases fit TRBD2. There are 18 residues in the CDR3. V trimming: 3 bases; J trimming: 2 bases; junction bases outside the gene matches: 13. Germline values: CDR1 LNHNV, CDR2 YYDKDF (reference sequence). The CDR3 spells CATSSVGILGGTKNIQYF. For the CDR3, the DNA is TGTGCCACCAGCAGCGTAGGGATCCTGGGAGGGACCAAAAACATTCAGTACTTC.

The CDR3 region is CASSGRGPNQPQHF. The DNA for the CDR3 is TGTGCCAGCAGTGGAAGGGGCCCCAATCAGCCCCAGCATTTT. This sequence joins TRBV6-1 and TRBJ1-5, with TRBD1 as a possible D gene (5 bases). Germline CDR1 and CDR2: MNHNS and SASEGT. V lost 4 bases, J lost 3 bases, and 10 bases lay in between. The CDR3 has 14 amino acids.

Of note for this clone: This sample also contains other DNA sequences that code for the same CDR3. The V call is TRBV7-8, the J call TRBJ2-3; a weak D match, TRBD1 (5 bases). Trimming stripped 6 bases from V and 3 bases from J, with 10 bases between. The length of the CDR3 is 13 residues. CDR1 SGHVS and CDR2 FQNEAQ come from the germline V gene. The chain's CDR3 is CASSLQGTDTQYF. As DNA, the CDR3 is TGTGCCAGCAGTCTCCAGGGTACAGATACGCAGTATTTT.

In the case of this clone: A read error likely explains this, since a far larger clone differs by one base. This sequence joins TRBV28 and TRBJ2-5; D assignment may be TRBD1 or TRBD2 (5 bases each). The J call may be mistaken, given a closer DNA end match to TRBJ2-7. CDR1 MDHEN and CDR2 SYDVKM come from the germline V gene. This CDR3 is 15 amino acids long. The CDR3 DNA reads as TGTGCCAGCAGCGGACGGGACGGAAGCTCCCACGAGCAGTACTTC. Its protein is CASSGRDGSSHEQYF.

Regarding this clone: A far more abundant clone sits one base away, making this likely a read error. The V and J genes are TRBV11-2 and TRBJ1-1; D gene unclear. The CDR3 is made up of 13 amino acids. Trimming took off 4 bases at V and 1 base at J, with 7 bases between the two ends. Germline CDR1 SGHAT, CDR2 FQNNGV. The CDR3 DNA reads as TGTGCCAGCAGCTGGGGAACGAACACTGAAGCTTTCTTT. Its translation is CASSWGTNTEAFF.

The rearrangement uses TRBV25-1 and TRBJ2-3; 7 bases line up with TRBD1. V shed 7 bases and J 3 bases; nucleotides not matched to a gene: 7. The germline V gene has CDR1 MGHDK and CDR2 SYGVNS. CDR3 length: 14 residues. The CDR3 here is CASNGDRGTDTQYF. Written as DNA, the CDR3 is TGTGCCAGCAACGGGGACAGAGGGACAGATACGCAGTATTTT.

This clone was picked up a small number of times. The chain joins TRBV27 to TRBJ2-2; D not certain. CDR1 is MNHEY and CDR2 is SMNVEV in the germline V gene (reference sequence). Trimming shortened V by 5 bases and J by 6 bases, and 10 bases separated the two germline ends. The CDR3 length is 13 residues. The DNA of the CDR3 is TGTGCCAGCAGTCCATACGTCCCCGGGGAGCTGTTTTTT. It yields the protein CASSPYVPGELFF.